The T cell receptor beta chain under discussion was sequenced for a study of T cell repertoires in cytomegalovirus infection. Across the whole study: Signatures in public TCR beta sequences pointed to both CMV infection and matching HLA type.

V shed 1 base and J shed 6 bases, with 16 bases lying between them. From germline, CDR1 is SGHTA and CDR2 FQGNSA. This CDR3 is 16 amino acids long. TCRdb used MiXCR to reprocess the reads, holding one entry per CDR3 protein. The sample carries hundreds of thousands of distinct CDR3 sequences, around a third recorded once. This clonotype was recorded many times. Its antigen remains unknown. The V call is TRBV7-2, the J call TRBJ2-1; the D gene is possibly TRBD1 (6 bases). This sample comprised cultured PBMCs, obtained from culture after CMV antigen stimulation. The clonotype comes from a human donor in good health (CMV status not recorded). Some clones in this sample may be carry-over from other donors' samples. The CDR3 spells CASSLGGHRYSNEQFF. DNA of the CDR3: TGTGCCAGCAGCTTAGGGGGACACAGGTATTCCAATGAGCAGTTCTTC.